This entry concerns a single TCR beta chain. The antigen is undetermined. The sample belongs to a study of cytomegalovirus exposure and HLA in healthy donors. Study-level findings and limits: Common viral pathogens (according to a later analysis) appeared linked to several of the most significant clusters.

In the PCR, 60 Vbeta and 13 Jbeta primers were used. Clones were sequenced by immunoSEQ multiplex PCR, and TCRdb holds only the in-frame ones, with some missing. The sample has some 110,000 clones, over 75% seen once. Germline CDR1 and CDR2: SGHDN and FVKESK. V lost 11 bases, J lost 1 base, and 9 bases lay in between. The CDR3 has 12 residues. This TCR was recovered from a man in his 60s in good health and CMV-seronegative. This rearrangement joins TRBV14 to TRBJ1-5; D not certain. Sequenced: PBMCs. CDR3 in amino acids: CASSVSNQPQHF. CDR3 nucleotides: TGTGCCTCTTCGGTGAGCAATCAGCCCCAGCATTTT.